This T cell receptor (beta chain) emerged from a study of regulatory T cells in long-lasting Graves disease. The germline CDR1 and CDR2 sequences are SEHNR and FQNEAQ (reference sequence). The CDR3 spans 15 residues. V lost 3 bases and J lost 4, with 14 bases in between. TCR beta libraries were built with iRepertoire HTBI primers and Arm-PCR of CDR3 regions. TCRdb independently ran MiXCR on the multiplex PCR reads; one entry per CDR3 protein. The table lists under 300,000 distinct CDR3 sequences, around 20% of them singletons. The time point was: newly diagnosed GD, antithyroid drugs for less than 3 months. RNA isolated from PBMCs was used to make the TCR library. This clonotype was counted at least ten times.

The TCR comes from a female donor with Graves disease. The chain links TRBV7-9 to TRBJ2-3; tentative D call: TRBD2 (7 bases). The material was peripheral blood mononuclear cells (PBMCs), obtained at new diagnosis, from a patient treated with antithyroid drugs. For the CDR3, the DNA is TGTGCCAGCAGCTTTCGAGGGGGGGCCCCAGATACGCAGTATTTT. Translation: CASSFRGGAPDTQYF.